This TCR beta chain was recorded in a study of response to subunit inactivated influenza vaccine. General study results and limits: Seasonal influenza vaccination, on each occasion, was suggested by the authors to recruit few new T cells.

TCRdb passed the RT-PCR reads through MiXCR, listing each CDR3 protein once. The sample lists about 650,000 distinct CDR3 sequences; 14% were seen once. This CDR3 is 15 amino acids long. The V end lost 5 bases, the J end lost 3 bases, and 14 bases lay between the germline ends. The germline CDR1 and CDR2 sequences are LGHNT and FRNRAP. In its sample, this clonotype was seen a few times. Its antigen is not known. The TCR comes from a man in his forties or fifties who received an inactivated influenza vaccine. This material consisted of PBMCs from blood, taken less than 15 days before vaccination. V and J are TRBV12-5 and TRBJ2-1, with D possibly matching TRBD1 (5 bases). The CDR3 here is CASGVEGASYNEQFF. The DNA of the CDR3 is TGTGCTAGTGGTGTCGAAGGGGCTAGCTACAATGAGCAGTTCTTC.